This T cell receptor beta chain originates from a study of identical twins. TCRdb used MiXCR to reprocess the 5' RACE reads, holding one entry per CDR3 protein. Of over 600,000 distinct CDR3 sequences listed, less than 25% were seen once; the top ten hold more than 4%. The length of the CDR3 is 13 residues. With V trimmed by 5 bases and J by 5 bases, 5 bases remained unmatched. Germline lookup yields CDR1 SEHNR and CDR2 FQNEAQ (reference sequence). The sample was also reused in another study, on T cells expressing NK-cell markers. That paper adds: Seven HCMV-seropositive donors and one seronegative donor made up the eight sequenced donors. The study did not resolve the HCMV specificity of expanded NKG2C+ T cell clones.

The rearrangement uses TRBV7-9 and TRBJ2-5, with TRBD2 identical over 7 bases. The sequenced material came from PBMCs. The sequence was obtained from a woman aged 18-29 years in good health. CDR3 residues: CASSPLASETQYF. The CDR3 bases are TGTGCCAGCAGCCCACTAGCGTCGGAGACCCAGTACTTC.